This T cell receptor beta chain was captured in a study of blood T cell repertoires in COVID-19. Study context: The United States, Italy and Spain supplied acute and convalescent COVID-19 samples. PBMCs, B-cell-depleted T cells, or T cells provided the cDNA or gDNA that made up the material.

CDR3 size: 15 residues. The V gene's germline CDR1 is SGHNT and CDR2 YYREEE (reference sequence). The V end lost 4 bases, the J end lost 4 bases, and 18 bases lay between the germline ends. Repertoires were generated with immunoSEQ multiplex PCR, while TCRdb's copy carries only in-frame clones and drops some. The sample yields more than 90,000 clones, approximately 89% seen once. This sequence originates from a man in his forties with acute or convalescent COVID-19. V and J are TRBV5-4 and TRBJ2-7; no reliable D call. The sequencing input was peripheral blood. The CDR3 spells CASSPRPNLLYEQYF. CDR3 DNA: TGTGCCAGCAGCCCGCGCCCGAACCTATTATACGAGCAGTACTTC.